These 11 T cell receptor beta chains were sequenced from one sample in a study of cytomegalovirus exposure and HLA in healthy donors. The PCR used 60 Vbeta and 13 Jbeta primers. Assay: immunoSEQ multiplex PCR; the TCRdb copy retains only in-frame clones and omits some. Among about 150,000 clones listed, 65% to 85% were seen once. Input material: PBMCs. The origin of the receptors is a male donor in good health and CMV-seronegative.

The chain links TRBV5-1 to TRBJ2-7; 8 bases agree with TRBD1. The CDR3 length is 16 residues. Germline loops: CDR1 SGHRS, CDR2 YFSETQ. With 1 base clipped from V and 4 bases from J, the junction kept 10 bases outside the gene matches. CDR3 DNA: TGCGCCAGCAGCTTGAACGCCGGGACAGGTTATTACGAGCAGTACTTC. It is translated as CASSLNAGTGYYEQYF. The full variable domain, with the rest looked up from reference TRBV5-1 and TRBJ2-7, is KAGVTQTPRYLIKTRGQQVTLSCSPISGHRSVSWYQQTPGQGLQFLFEYFSETQRNKGNFPGRFSGRQFSNSRSEMNVSTLELGDSALYLCASSLNAGTGYYEQYFGPGTRLTVT.

The V and J genes are TRBV4-3 and TRBJ2-7; D perhaps matches TRBD1 (6 bases). CDR1 and CDR2 (germline): LGHNA, YSLEER. The CDR3 loop spans 15 amino acids. The V and J ends lost 2 bases and 3 bases respectively, with 14 bases between them. CDR3 DNA sequence: TGCGCCAGCAGCCAACACCCGGACAGAGGCTACGAGCAGTACTTC. Its protein product is CASSQHPDRGYEQYF.

This chain links TRBV5-6 with TRBJ2-7; TRBD2 agrees at 10 bases. Germline values: CDR1 SGHDT, CDR2 YYEEEE. The CDR3 consists of 16 residues. V trimming: 1 base; J trimming: 3 bases; junction bases outside the gene matches: 7. In nucleotides, the CDR3 is TGTGCCAGCAGCTTGTCAGCTGGACTAGCGGTCTACGAGCAGTACTTC. This translates into CASSLSAGLAVYEQYF.

The rearrangement uses TRBV6-1 and TRBJ2-7, with D hard to call. The CDR3 length is 15 residues. With 0 bases removed from V and 0 bases from J, the gap between germline ends came to 9 bases. CDR1 and CDR2 from the germline V gene are MNHNS and SASEGT. In nucleotides, the CDR3 is TGTGCCAGCAGTGAAGCACCGGGTTACTCCTACGAGCAGTACTTC. Its translation: CASSEAPGYSYEQYF.

The chain recombines TRBV18 with TRBJ2-3, with 8 bases matching TRBD2. CDR3 length: 18 residues. Germline-derived CDR1 and CDR2 are KGHSH and LQKENI. With 3 bases clipped from V and 0 bases from J, the junction kept 11 bases outside the gene matches. The CDR3 DNA reads as TGTGCCAGCTCACCGGTTGCGGGGGGCAGTACAAGCACAGATACGCAGTATTTT. Its translation: CASSPVAGGSTSTDTQYF.

The chain employs TRBV7-8 and TRBJ2-5; a possible D gene is TRBD2 (6 bases). The germline V gene encodes CDR1 SGHVS and CDR2 FQNEAQ. The V and J ends lost 6 bases and 5 bases respectively, with 16 bases between them. This CDR3 has 14 residues. The CDR3 here is CASSRRDPRETQYF. In DNA, the CDR3 is TGTGCCAGCAGTCGGAGGGACCCGCGGGAGACCCAGTACTTC.

The chain recombines TRBV28 with TRBJ1-5; D unclear. The germline CDR1 and CDR2 sequences are MDHEN and SYDVKM. This CDR3 has 14 residues. Trimming took off 7 bases at V and 0 bases at J, with 10 bases between the two ends. The DNA of the CDR3 is TGTGCCAGCACTATAGGAGATAGCAATCAGCCCCAGCATTTT. Translated, it gives CASTIGDSNQPQHF.

The chain carries TRBV6-5 and TRBJ2-2; D may be TRBD2 (6 bases). Germline CDR1 and CDR2: MNHEY and SVGAGI. The CDR3 loop spans 16 amino acids. The V and J ends lost 0 bases and 3 bases respectively, with 11 bases between them. The CDR3, as DNA: TGTGCCAGCAGTTACTCCGGGCGCGGGGACACCGGGGAGCTGTTTTTT. Translation gives CASSYSGRGDTGELFF.

The chain links TRBV5-1 to TRBJ2-1, with 8 bases aligning to TRBD2. The junction had 5 bases not matched to a gene; V was cut back by 0 bases and J by 3 bases. The CDR3 totals 16 residues. Germline assignment: CDR1 SGHRS and CDR2 YFSETQ. The CDR3 DNA follows: TGCGCCAGCAGCTTGGTCGCGGGGGGCGGCTACAATGAGCAGTTCTTC. Its protein is CASSLVAGGGYNEQFF.

The gene calls are TRBV2 and TRBJ2-1; D is undetermined. Trimming left V 0 bases short and J 7 bases short, with 7 bases between. Germline lookup yields CDR1 SNHLY and CDR2 FYNNEI. The CDR3 is 13 amino acids. For the CDR3, the DNA is TGTGCCAGCAGTGAAGCGCCCGCGAATGAGCAGTTCTTC. Translation gives CASSEAPANEQFF.

A word on this clone: A read error may account for a junction end that differs from germline. In nucleotides, the CDR3 is TGTGCCAGTAGTAACCCCGAGGGCTATGGCTACCCCTTC. It encodes CASSNPEGYGYPF. The rearrangement links TRBV19 to TRBJ1-2; D not certain. Germline V gene data show CDR1 as LNHDA and CDR2 as SQIVND (reference sequence). The CDR3 is 13 residues long.